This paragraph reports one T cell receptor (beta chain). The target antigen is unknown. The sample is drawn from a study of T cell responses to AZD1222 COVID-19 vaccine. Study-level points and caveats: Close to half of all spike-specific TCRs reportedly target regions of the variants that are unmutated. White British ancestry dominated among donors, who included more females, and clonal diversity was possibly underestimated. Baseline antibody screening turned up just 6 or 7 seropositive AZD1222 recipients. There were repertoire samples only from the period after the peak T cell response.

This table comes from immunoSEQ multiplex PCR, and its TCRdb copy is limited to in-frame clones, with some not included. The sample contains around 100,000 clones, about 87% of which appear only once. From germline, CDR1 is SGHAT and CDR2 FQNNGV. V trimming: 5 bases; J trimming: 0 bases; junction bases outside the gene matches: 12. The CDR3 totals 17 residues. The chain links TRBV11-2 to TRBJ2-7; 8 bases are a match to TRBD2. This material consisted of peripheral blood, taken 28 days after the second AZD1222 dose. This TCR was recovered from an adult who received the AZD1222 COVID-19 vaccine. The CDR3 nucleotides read TGTGCCAGCAGCCAGAGCACTAGCGGACGGAGCTCCTACGAGCAGTACTTC. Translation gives CASSQSTSGRSSYEQYF.